The 21 T cell receptor beta chains reported below all come from one sample, sequenced in a study of post-analysis software for immune sequencing data. Which antigens these TCRs recognize remains unknown. Unique molecular identifiers were built into the TCR beta cDNA libraries. One entry per CDR3 protein results from TCRdb running MiXCR on the PCR reads. The sample has 650,000 to 850,000 distinct CDR3 sequences, roughly 58% seen once. The study's findings and limits: A handful of TRBV segments appeared more often in patients than in controls, and TRBV5-6, TRBV5-1 and TRBV20-1 were among these.

Sequenced: blood. The origin of the receptors is a girl aged 5-17 years with multiple sclerosis.

The chain employs TRBV12-5 and TRBJ1-5; D perhaps matches TRBD1 (5 bases). CDR3 size: 17 residues. Germline values: CDR1 LGHNT, CDR2 FRNRAP. V dropped 6 bases and J dropped 1 base, with 19 bases sitting between them. In DNA, the CDR3 is TGTGCTAGTGGCCCCACGGGGGGGAGCTGGAGCAATCAGCCCCAGCATTTT. Translation: CASGPTGGSWSNQPQHF.

This clonotype occurred once. The rearrangement links TRBV20-1 to TRBJ1-4; D possibly corresponds to TRBD1 (5 bases). CDR3 length: 13 amino acids. V lost 0 bases to trimming and J lost 10 bases, with 12 bases between them. Per the germline V gene, CDR1 is DFQATT and CDR2 is SNEGSKA (reference sequence). The CDR3 spells CSARDYGTGKLFF. The CDR3 DNA sequence: TGCAGTGCTAGAGATTACGGGACGGGAAAACTGTTTTTT.

This clonotype has a handful of counts. The rearrangement joins TRBV29-1 to TRBJ2-7; 8 positions match TRBD1. There are 14 residues in the CDR3. The ends lost 7 bases at V and 3 bases at J; junction bases unmatched: 11. Germline V gene data show CDR1 as SQVTM and CDR2 as ANQGSEA. CDR3: CSAGGTGSDYEQYF. The CDR3 region has the DNA TGCAGCGCTGGAGGGACAGGTTCTGACTACGAGCAGTACTTC.

This rearrangement joins TRBV9 to TRBJ2-7; 7 bases agree with TRBD2. This CDR3 is 15 amino acids long. CDR1 and CDR2 (germline): SGDLS, YYNGEE. V lost 4 bases and J lost 2; bases outside the gene matches: 9. The CDR3 is CASSSSGSSTYEQYF. CDR3 nucleotide sequence: TGTGCCAGCAGCAGTAGCGGGTCCTCCACCTACGAGCAGTACTTC. Complete variable domain (other parts from reference TRBV9 and TRBJ2-7): DSGVTQTPKHLITATGQRVTLRCSPRSGDLSVYWYQQSLDQGLQFLIQYYNGEERAKGNILERFSAQQFPDLHSELNLSSLELGDSALYFCASSSSGSSTYEQYFGPGTRLTVT.

This clonotype was seen more than once but under ten times. V gene TRBV20-1 combines with J gene TRBJ1-1; D possibly corresponds to TRBD1 (6 bases). This CDR3 is 14 amino acids long. Germline V gives CDR1 DFQATT, CDR2 SNEGSKA (reference sequence). V shed 0 bases and J shed 1 base, with 9 bases lying between them. The CDR3 nucleotides read TGCAGTGCTAGAGAAGCAGGGGCGAACACTGAAGCTTTCTTT. Its translation: CSAREAGANTEAFF.

The CDR3 loop reads CSAFRTSTDTQYF. In DNA, the CDR3 is TGCAGTGCCTTCAGGACCTCCACAGATACGCAGTATTTT. The J gene is TRBJ2-3, the V gene TRBV20-1; no clear D. The length of the CDR3 is 13 residues. CDR1 and CDR2 (germline): DFQATT, SNEGSKA (reference sequence). V lost 6 bases to trimming and J lost 2 bases, with 12 bases between them.

This clonotype turned up a few times. The genes are TRBV6-5 and TRBJ2-3, with D possibly called TRBD1 or TRBD2 (6 bases each). Germline CDR1 MNHEY, CDR2 SVGAGI. The CDR3 has 14 residues. Trimming left V 5 bases short and J 0 bases short, with 9 bases between. The CDR3 loop reads CASSPGASTDTQYF. In DNA form, the CDR3 reads TGTGCCAGCAGTCCGGGGGCCAGCACAGATACGCAGTATTTT.

V is TRBV14 and J is TRBJ2-2, with 8 bases lining up with TRBD1. The CDR3 length is 13 residues. The ends lost 4 bases at V and 7 bases at J; junction bases unmatched: 2. Germline V gene data show CDR1 as SGHDN and CDR2 as FVKESK. Written as DNA, the CDR3 is TGTGCCAGCAGCCCAGGGGGCGGCGGGGAGCTGTTTTTT. Encoded protein: CASSPGGGGELFF.

J is TRBJ1-2 and V is TRBV12-3 or TRBV12-4; tentative D call: TRBD1 (5 bases). V was pared by 6 bases and J by 8 bases, with 16 bases between. CDR3 length: 13 amino acids. CDR3 protein: CASRRTVRGGYTF. CDR3 DNA: TGTGCCAGCAGACGAACCGTCCGGGGGGGCTACACCTTC.

The chain employs TRBV7-3 and TRBJ2-6, with D unclear. Trimming took off 5 bases at V and 4 bases at J, with 15 bases between the two ends. CDR1 and CDR2 (germline): SGHTA, FQGTGA. CDR3 length equals 16 residues. CDR3 DNA sequence: TGTGCCAGCAGCCCCAGGAGTGTTCCGGGGGCCAACGTCCTGACTTTC. This sequence encodes CASSPRSVPGANVLTF.

The chain combines TRBV5-1 with TRBJ2-7; the D is unclear. Germline CDR1 reads SGHRS; CDR2 reads YFSETQ. Between the trimmed V and J ends, which lost 2 bases and 3 bases, there was a span of 15 bases. The CDR3 runs to 15 residues. The CDR3 reads CASSFLSDGVYEQYF. The CDR3 DNA sequence: TGCGCCAGCAGCTTTTTATCGGACGGCGTCTACGAGCAGTACTTC. The variable domain in full, completed from reference TRBV5-1 and TRBJ2-7, reads KAGVTQTPRYLIKTRGQQVTLSCSPISGHRSVSWYQQTPGQGLQFLFEYFSETQRNKGNFPGRFSGRQFSNSRSEMNVSTLELGDSALYLCASSFLSDGVYEQYFGPGTRLTVT.

The chain joins TRBV28 to TRBJ2-1; D perhaps matches TRBD1 (6 bases). V dropped 7 bases and J dropped 9 bases, with 16 bases sitting between them. The germline gives CDR1 MDHEN, CDR2 SYDVKM. The CDR3 is 13 residues long. The CDR3 DNA reads TGTGCCAGCACCTACGTCCGGGACACTGAGCAGTTCTTC. This translates into CASTYVRDTEQFF.

The CDR3 DNA reads TGTGCCAGCAGAAAGGGGGAGACTAGCACAGATACGCAGTATTTT. It yields the protein CASRKGETSTDTQYF. The chain has TRBV5-5 and TRBJ2-3, with D tentatively TRBD1 (6 bases). V lost 5 bases and J lost 0, with 13 bases in between. Per the germline V gene, CDR1 is SGHKS and CDR2 is YYEKEE (reference sequence). CDR3 length: 15 amino acids.

The gene calls are TRBV10-2 and TRBJ2-7, with D perhaps matching TRBD1 (5 bases). Trimming pared 5 bases from V and 2 bases from J, leaving 16 bases between. The CDR3 contains 15 residues. Germline-derived CDR1 and CDR2 are WSHSY and SAAADI. This CDR3 is CASSSTRGKAYEQYF. CDR3 DNA: TGCGCCAGCAGTTCGACAAGGGGCAAGGCCTACGAGCAGTACTTC.

There are a few counts of this clonotype. V usage is TRBV7-9 and J usage is TRBJ2-7; D is possibly TRBD1 (6 bases). Germline V gene sequence: CDR1 SEHNR, CDR2 FQNEAQ (reference sequence). Deletions cut 3 bases from V and 1 base from J, with 13 bases between. The CDR3 loop spans 15 amino acids. The CDR3 sequence: CASSFTTDRSYEQYF. The CDR3 DNA follows: TGTGCCAGCAGCTTCACAACGGACAGATCCTACGAGCAGTACTTC.

This clonotype was found once. J is TRBJ2-1 and V is TRBV20-1, with 10 positions matching TRBD2. The CDR3 has 15 amino acids. The germline V gene has CDR1 DFQATT and CDR2 SNEGSKA (reference sequence). J was trimmed by 8 bases and V by 3 bases; bases with no gene match: 10. The CDR3: CSASGTAGGPDEQFF. The DNA for the CDR3 is TGCAGTGCTAGCGGAACAGCGGGAGGGCCAGATGAGCAGTTCTTC.

The genes are TRBV12-3 or TRBV12-4 and TRBJ2-7; possible D gene TRBD2, 5 bases. This CDR3 is built from 15 residues. Trimming cost V 3 bases and J 7 bases, with 19 bases left between them. CDR3 nucleotides: TGTGCCAGCAGTTTCGGAGGACTGCCAACCTCGGAGCAGTACTTC. Protein sequence: CASSFGGLPTSEQYF.

This chain links TRBV7-6 with TRBJ2-1; D perhaps matches TRBD2 (5 bases). V dropped 0 bases and J dropped 6 bases, with 15 bases sitting between them. The CDR3 sequence is 16 residues long. The V gene's germline CDR1 is SGHVS and CDR2 FNYEAQ. The CDR3 nucleotides read TGTGCCAGCAGCTTAGCGGAGGAAAAGGGTACCAATGAGCAGTTCTTC. Translated: CASSLAEEKGTNEQFF.

CDR3 nucleotide sequence: TGTGCCAGCAGTTCTAAGGGTTGGCCCCAGCATTTT. Protein sequence: CASSSKGWPQHF. The rearrangement joins TRBV12-3 or TRBV12-4 to TRBJ1-5, with D unclear. This CDR3 contains 12 residues. V lost 4 bases, J lost 9 bases, and 10 bases lay in between.

V is TRBV5-8 and J is TRBJ2-1; D is perhaps TRBD2 (6 bases). The CDR3 is 18 residues long. Trimming took off 0 bases at V and 3 bases at J, with 19 bases between the two ends. Germline values: CDR1 SGHTS, CDR2 YDEGEE. The CDR3 region has the DNA TGTGCCAGCAGCTTGGGACCAGGGAGGTCCCATCGCTACAATGAGCAGTTCTTC. Amino acids: CASSLGPGRSHRYNEQFF.

This clonotype was seen more than once but under ten times. This chain uses TRBV6-5 with TRBJ2-7; D may be TRBD2 (6 bases). Trimming shortened V by 2 bases and J by 3 bases, and 23 bases separated the two germline ends. CDR3 length equals 18 residues. Germline CDR1 is MNHEY and CDR2 is SVGAGI. CDR3 coding DNA: TGTGCCAGCAGTTACAGGTTACGGAGCGGGTTGGAGGACTACGAGCAGTACTTC. This encodes CASSYRLRSGLEDYEQYF.